This T cell receptor (beta chain) derives from a study of monozygotic twins with inflammatory bowel disease. TCRdb reprocessed the 5' RACE reads and stores each CDR3 protein as one record, lacking DNA. The sample yields over 120,000 distinct CDR3 sequences, of which the top ten take up roughly 1.2%. This CDR3 is 14 amino acids long. Germline lookup yields CDR1 SGHVS and CDR2 FQNEAQ. V usage is TRBV7-8 and J usage is TRBJ1-6; the TRBD1 assignment by TCRdb is unverifiable without DNA. Source material: blood. The TCR comes from a human donor with ulcerative colitis or Crohn's disease, or a healthy co-twin of an affected twin (not recorded which). CDR3 region: CASSADLGGSPLHF.